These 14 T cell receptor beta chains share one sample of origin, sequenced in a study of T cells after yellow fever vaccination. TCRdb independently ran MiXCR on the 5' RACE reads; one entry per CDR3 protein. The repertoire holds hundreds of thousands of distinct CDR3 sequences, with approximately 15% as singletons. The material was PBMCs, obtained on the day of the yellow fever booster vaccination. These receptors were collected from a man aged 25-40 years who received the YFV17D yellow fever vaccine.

The CDR3 sequence: CSADRDPYEQYF. CDR3 sequence (DNA): TGCAGTGCTGACAGGGACCCCTACGAGCAGTACTTC. V is TRBV20-1 and J is TRBJ2-7; 7 nucleotides line up with TRBD1. The V segment lost 5 bases and the J segment 2 bases; nucleotides outside the gene matches: 3. In germline, CDR1 is DFQATT, CDR2 SNEGSKA (reference sequence). CDR3 length: 12 residues.

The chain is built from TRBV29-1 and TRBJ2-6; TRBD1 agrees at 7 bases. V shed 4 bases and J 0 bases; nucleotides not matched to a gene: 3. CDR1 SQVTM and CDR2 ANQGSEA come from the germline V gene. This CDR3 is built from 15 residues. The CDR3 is CSVVGGTSGANVLTF. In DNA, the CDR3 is TGCAGCGTTGTAGGGGGCACCTCTGGGGCCAACGTCCTGACTTTC.

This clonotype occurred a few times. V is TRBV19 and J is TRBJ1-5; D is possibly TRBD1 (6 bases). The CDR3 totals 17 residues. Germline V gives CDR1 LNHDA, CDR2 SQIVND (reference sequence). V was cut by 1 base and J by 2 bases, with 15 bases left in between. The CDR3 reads CASSIGAGAGGNQPQHF. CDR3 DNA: TGTGCCAGTAGTATAGGGGCAGGGGCGGGGGGCAATCAGCCCCAGCATTTT.

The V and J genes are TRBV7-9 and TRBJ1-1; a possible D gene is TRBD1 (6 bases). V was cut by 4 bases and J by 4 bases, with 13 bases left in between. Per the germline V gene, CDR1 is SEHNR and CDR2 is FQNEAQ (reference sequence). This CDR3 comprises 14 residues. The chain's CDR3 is CASSSQGLSTEAFF. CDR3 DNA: TGTGCCAGCAGCTCACAGGGACTGAGCACTGAAGCTTTCTTT.

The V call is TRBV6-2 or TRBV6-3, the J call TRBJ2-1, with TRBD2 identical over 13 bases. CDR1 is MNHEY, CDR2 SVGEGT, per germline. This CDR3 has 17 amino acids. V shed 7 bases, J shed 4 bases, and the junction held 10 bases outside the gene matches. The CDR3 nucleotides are TGTGCCAGCACCTCCCGGACTAGCGGGAGTGGTTACAATGAGCAGTTCTTC. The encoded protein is CASTSRTSGSGYNEQFF.

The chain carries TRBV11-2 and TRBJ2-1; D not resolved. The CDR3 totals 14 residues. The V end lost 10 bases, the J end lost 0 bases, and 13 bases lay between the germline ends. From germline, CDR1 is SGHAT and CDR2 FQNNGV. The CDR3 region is CATQHTSSYNEQFF. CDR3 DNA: TGTGCCACTCAACACACAAGCTCCTACAATGAGCAGTTCTTC.

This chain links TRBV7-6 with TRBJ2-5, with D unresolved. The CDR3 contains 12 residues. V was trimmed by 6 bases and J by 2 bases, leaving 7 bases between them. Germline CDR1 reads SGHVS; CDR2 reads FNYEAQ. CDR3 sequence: CASSAPQETQYF. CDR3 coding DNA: TGTGCCAGCAGTGCTCCACAAGAGACCCAGTACTTC.

CDR3 loop: CASSFGTSGAWELFF. The CDR3 DNA reads TGTGCCAGTAGTTTTGGGACTAGCGGGGCCTGGGAGCTGTTTTTT. The chain uses TRBV19 and TRBJ2-2; TRBD2 matches at 13 bases. The CDR3 consists of 15 residues. Per germline, CDR1 LNHDA and CDR2 SQIVND (reference sequence). V lost 5 bases, J lost 9 bases, and 6 bases stayed unmatched.

The CDR3 DNA is TGTGCCAGCAGCTTCGACAGGGCGGCCTACAATGAGCAGTTCTTC. Its translation: CASSFDRAAYNEQFF. The gene calls are TRBV7-9 and TRBJ2-1, with TRBD1 identical over 7 bases. V lost 3 bases, J lost 2 bases, and 4 bases stayed unmatched. From germline, CDR1 is SEHNR and CDR2 FQNEAQ (reference sequence). The CDR3 has 15 amino acids.

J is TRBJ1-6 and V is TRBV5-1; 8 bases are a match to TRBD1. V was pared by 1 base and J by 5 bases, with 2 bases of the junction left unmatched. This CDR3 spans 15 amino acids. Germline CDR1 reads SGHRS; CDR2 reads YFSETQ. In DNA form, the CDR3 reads TGCGCCAGCAGCTTGCAGGGGGCGGATAATTCACCCCTCCACTTT. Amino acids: CASSLQGADNSPLHF. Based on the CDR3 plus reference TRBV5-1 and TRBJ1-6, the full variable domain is KAGVTQTPRYLIKTRGQQVTLSCSPISGHRSVSWYQQTPGQGLQFLFEYFSETQRNKGNFPGRFSGRQFSNSRSEMNVSTLELGDSALYLCASSLQGADNSPLHFGNGTRLTVT.

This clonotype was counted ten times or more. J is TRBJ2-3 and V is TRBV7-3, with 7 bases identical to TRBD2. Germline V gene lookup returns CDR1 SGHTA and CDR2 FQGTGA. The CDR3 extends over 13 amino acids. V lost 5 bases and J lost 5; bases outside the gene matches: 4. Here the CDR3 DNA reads TGTGCCAGCAGCACTGGGGGGGGAGATACGCAGTATTTT. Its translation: CASSTGGGDTQYF.

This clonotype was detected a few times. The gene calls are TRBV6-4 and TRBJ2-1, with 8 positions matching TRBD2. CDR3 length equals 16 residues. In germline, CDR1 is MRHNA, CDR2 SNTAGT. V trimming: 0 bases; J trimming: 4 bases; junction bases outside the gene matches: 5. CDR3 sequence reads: CASSDSRLASYNEQFF. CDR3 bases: TGTGCCAGCAGTGACTCGCGACTAGCGAGTTACAATGAGCAGTTCTTC.

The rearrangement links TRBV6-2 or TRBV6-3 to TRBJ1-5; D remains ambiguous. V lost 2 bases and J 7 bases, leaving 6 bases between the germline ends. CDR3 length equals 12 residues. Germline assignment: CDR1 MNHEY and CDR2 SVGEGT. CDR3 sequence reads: CASSYLQQPQHF. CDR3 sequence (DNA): TGTGCCAGCAGTTACCTGCAACAGCCCCAGCATTTT.

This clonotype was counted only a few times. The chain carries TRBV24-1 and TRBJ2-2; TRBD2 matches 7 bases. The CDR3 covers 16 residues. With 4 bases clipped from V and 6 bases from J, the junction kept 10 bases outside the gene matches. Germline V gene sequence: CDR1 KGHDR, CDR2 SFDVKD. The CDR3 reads CATSDPLAGAAGELFF. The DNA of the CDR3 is TGTGCCACCAGTGACCCACTCGCGGGAGCGGCCGGGGAGCTGTTTTTT.